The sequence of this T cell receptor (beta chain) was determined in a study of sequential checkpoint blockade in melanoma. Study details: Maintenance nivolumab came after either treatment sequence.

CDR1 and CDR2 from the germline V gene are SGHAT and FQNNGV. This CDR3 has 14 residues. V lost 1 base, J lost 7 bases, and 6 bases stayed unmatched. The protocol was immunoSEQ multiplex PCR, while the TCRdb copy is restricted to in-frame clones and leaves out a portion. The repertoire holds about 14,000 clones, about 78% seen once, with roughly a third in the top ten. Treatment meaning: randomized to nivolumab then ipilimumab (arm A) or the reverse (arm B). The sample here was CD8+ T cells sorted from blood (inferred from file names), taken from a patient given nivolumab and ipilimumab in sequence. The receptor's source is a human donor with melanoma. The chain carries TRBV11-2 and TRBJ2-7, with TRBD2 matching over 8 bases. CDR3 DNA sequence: TGTGCCAGCAGCTTAGGACTAGCGTCTAGGGAGCAGTACTTC. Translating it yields CASSLGLASREQYF. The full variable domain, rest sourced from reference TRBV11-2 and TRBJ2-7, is EAGVAQSPRYKIIEKRQSVAFWCNPISGHATLYWYQQILGQGPKLLIQFQNNGVVDDSQLPKDRFSAERLKGVDSTLKIQPAKLEDSAVYLCASSLGLASREQYFGPGTRLTVT.